The rows below give T cell receptor beta chains drawn from one sample of a study of cytomegalovirus exposure and HLA in healthy donors. The data were produced by immunoSEQ multiplex PCR, yet TCRdb's version contains in-frame clones alone and is incomplete. Recorded for this sample: tens of thousands of clones. Sequenced sample: PBMCs. The source of these receptors is a male donor in good health and CMV-seronegative. Both conserved end residues are part of each CDR3. A D gene is named only where the DNA matches it firmly.

V gene,J gene,D gene,CDR3 DNA,CDR3 protein
TRBV5-1,TRBJ1-5,NA,TGCGCCAGCAGCTTGCCACAGCCACCTAGCAATCAGCCCCAGCATTTT,CASSLPQPPSNQPQHF
TRBV7-6,TRBJ2-3,NA,TGTGCCAGCAGCCCCCAACTGCGGGGAAAGAGCACAGATACGCAGTATTTT,CASSPQLRGKSTDTQYF
TRBV7-2,TRBJ1-2,NA,TGTGCCAGCAGCTCAGCCCGTCCCAGTGGCTACACCTTC,CASSSARPSGYTF
TRBV30,TRBJ1-2,TRBD1,TGTGCCTGGAGAGACAGGGGACTGTATGGCTACACCTTC,CAWRDRGLYGYTF
TRBV6-5,TRBJ1-1,NA,TGTGCCAGCAGTTACACAGGGCGCACTGAAGCTTTCTTT,CASSYTGRTEAFF
TRBV18,TRBJ1-1,NA,TGTGCCAGCTCACCACCTATAGGACTCACTGAAGCTTTCTTT,CASSPPIGLTEAFF
TRBV19,TRBJ1-5,NA,TGTGCCAGTAGTATAGTCGGGGGGGGTCAGCCCCAGCATTTT,CASSIVGGGQPQHF
TRBV6-5,TRBJ2-1,TRBD1,TGTGCCAGCAGTAGATGGACAGGCAATGAGCAGTTCTTC,CASSRWTGNEQFF
TRBV5-4,TRBJ2-1,NA,TGTGCCAGCAGCCCGGAGGCCGAGAATGAGCAGTTCTTC,CASSPEAENEQFF
TRBV4-3,TRBJ2-7,NA,TGCGCCAGCAGCCAAAAATGGACAGCAGACAACTCCTACGAGCAGTACTTC,CASSQKWTADNSYEQYF
TRBV5-4,TRBJ2-2,TRBD1,TGTGCCAGCAGCCGGGACAGCCTGAACACCGGGGAGCTGTTTTTT,CASSRDSLNTGELFF
TRBV5-1,TRBJ1-2,NA,TGCGCCAGCAGCTTGAGGAGGGATTGGAACTATGGCTACACCTTC,CASSLRRDWNYGYTF
TRBV6-5,TRBJ1-5,TRBD1,TGTGCCAGCAGTCGACAGGGTGGTGATCAGCCCCAGCATTTT,CASSRQGGDQPQHF
TRBV27,TRBJ1-1,NA,TGTGCCAGCAGTCCTACCGGTGGTCCCACTGAAGCTTTCTTT,CASSPTGGPTEAFF
TRBV13,TRBJ1-6,NA,TGTGCCAGCAGGCCTGGGGGCCTGAGCTCCTATAATTCACCCCTCCACTTT,CASRPGGLSSYNSPLHF
TRBV27,TRBJ2-7,NA,TGTGCCAGCAGTCCGTCGAGGGTAGGTGGTTACGAGCAGTACTTC,CASSPSRVGGYEQYF
TRBV5-4,TRBJ2-7,TRBD2,TGTGCCAGCAGCCCGGGGGGAGGGGCTACCTACGAGCAGTACTTC,CASSPGGGATYEQYF
TRBV9,TRBJ1-1,NA,TGTGCCAGCAGCGTAGACGCAGGTGAAGCTTTCTTT,CASSVDAGEAFF
TRBV5-1,TRBJ2-7,NA,TGCGCCAGCAGTTTGACAGGTCTCGAGCAGTACTTC,CASSLTGLEQYF
TRBV6-5,TRBJ2-1,TRBD1,TGTGCCAGCAAGGGACAGGGGACCACTGGGGGTGAGCAGTTCTTC,CASKGQGTTGGEQFF
TRBV14,TRBJ2-7,TRBD2,TGTGCCAGCAGCCCGACTAGCGGGGTTCCCCACTTC,CASSPTSGVPHF
TRBV6-5,TRBJ2-5,NA,TGTGCCAGCAGTACTGGGGGGGGGCTGGAGACCCAGTACTTC,CASSTGGGLETQYF